This T cell receptor (beta chain) was retrieved from a study of blood T cells in healthy people across ages. Trimming left V 4 bases short and J 8 bases short, with 24 bases between. The CDR3 runs to 17 residues. A second roughly 7 to 11 cycle PCR used barcoded and J-beta primers. Every individual sample yielded 2.5 million or more paired-end reads (each containing CDR3). One entry per CDR3 protein results from TCRdb running MiXCR on the 5' RACE reads. The sample lists fewer than 950,000 distinct CDR3 sequences; 36% were seen once. The sequenced sample consisted of blood. The V gene is TRBV12-3 or TRBV12-4, the J gene TRBJ2-1; a possible D gene is TRBD2 (6 bases). This TCR came from a young man in good health. CDR3 sequence reads: CASSSRWKVGGRDEQFF. The CDR3 DNA reads TGTGCCAGCAGTTCCCGGTGGAAAGTGGGGGGTAGGGATGAGCAGTTCTTC.